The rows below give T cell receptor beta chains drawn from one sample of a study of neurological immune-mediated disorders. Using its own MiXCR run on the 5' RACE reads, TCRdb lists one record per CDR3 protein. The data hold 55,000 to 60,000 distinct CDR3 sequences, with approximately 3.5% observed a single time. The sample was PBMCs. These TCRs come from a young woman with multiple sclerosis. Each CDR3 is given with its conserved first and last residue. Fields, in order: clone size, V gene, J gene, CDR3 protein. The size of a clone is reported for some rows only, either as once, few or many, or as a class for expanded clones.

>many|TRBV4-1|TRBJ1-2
CASSQDMASGYGYTF
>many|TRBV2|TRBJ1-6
CASTGGSGSPLHF
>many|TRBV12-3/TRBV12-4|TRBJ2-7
CASSVGLAVNEQYF
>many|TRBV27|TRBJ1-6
CASSPLRTAVNSPLHF
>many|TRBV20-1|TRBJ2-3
CSARDTGRTDTQYF
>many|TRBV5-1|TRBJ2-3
CASSSGAHTDTQYF
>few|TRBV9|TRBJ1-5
CASSVGVSNQPQHF
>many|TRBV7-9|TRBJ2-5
CASSLGTTRGQETQYF
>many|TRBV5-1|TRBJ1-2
CASSLETVNYGYTF
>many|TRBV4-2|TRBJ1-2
CASSQPQETRVYGYTF
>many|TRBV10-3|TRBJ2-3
CAIGQGGSDTQYF
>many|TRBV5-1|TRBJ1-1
CASSASALNTEAFF
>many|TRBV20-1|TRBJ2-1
CSARTGGYNEQFF
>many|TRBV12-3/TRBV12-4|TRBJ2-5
CASSLSPGTGTQYF
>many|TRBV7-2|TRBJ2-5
CASSRKTGGTQETQYF
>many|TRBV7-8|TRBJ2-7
CASSLGYRRQVYEQYF
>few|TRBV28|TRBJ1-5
CASSWRRELIQPQHF
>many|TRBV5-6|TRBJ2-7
CASSSTDRVEGAYEQYF
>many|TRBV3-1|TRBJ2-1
CASSQVVGGPSNEQFF
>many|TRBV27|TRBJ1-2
CASSFQGANGYTF
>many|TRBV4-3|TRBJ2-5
CASSQGGGRSGETQYF
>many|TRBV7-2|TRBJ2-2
CASSFRGRVTGELFF
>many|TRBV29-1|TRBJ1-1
CSGEGQGATEAFF
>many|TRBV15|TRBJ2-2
CATSRVEGELFF
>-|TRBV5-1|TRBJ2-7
CASRVGSTYEQYF
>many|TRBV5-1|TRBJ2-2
CASSFGTGIGTGELFF
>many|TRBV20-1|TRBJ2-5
CSARDRVKGKETQYF
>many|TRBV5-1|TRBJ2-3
CASSFEMSVDTQYF
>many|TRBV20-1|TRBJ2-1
CSARDQIRGNEQFF
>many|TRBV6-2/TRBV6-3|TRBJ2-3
CASSDLAGEGDTQYF
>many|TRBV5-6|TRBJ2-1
CASSPWKRPYNEQFF
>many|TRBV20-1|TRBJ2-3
CSVEGQVRFSDTQYF
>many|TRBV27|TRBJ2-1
CASSSFRGSAPYNEQFF
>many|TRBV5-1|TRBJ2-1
CASSFSDPSYNEQFF
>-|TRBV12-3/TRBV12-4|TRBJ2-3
CASSWVPFPQYF
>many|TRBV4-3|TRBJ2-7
CASSQELGWREQYF
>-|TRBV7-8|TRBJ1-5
CASSTDGNQPQNF
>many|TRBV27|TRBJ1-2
CASSPGSSGYTF
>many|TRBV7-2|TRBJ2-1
CASSLWGHNEQFF
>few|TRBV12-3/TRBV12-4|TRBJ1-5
CASSQTPANQPQHF
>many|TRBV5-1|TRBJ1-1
CASSRAGTGGNLNTEAFF
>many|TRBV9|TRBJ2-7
CASSVEPGQFYEQYF
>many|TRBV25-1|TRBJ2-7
CASSERLRGSYEQYF
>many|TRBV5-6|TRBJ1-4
CASSFKGPGNEKLFF
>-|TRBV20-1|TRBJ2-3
CSAGRGGGTDTQYF